This T cell receptor beta chain is drawn from a study of blood T cell repertoires in COVID-19. Overall study: From T cells, B-cell-depleted T cells, or PBMCs came the material, which was cDNA or gDNA.

Using immunoSEQ multiplex PCR, the repertoire was profiled, and TCRdb retains in-frame clones only, with some absent. Counted here are about 160,000 clones, 70% to 90% occurring once; the ten biggest clones make up approximately 3%. The CDR3 spans 18 residues. V lost 0 bases, J lost 5 bases, and 22 bases lay in between. The germline CDR1 and CDR2 sequences are MGHRA and YSYEKL. The material sequenced was peripheral blood. This sequence joins TRBV4-1 and TRBJ1-1, with D possibly TRBD1 on 6 matching bases. The receptor comes from a man aged 60 to 75 with acute or convalescent COVID-19. The CDR3 nucleotides read TGCGCCAGCAGCCAAGATAGGTCGCGAGGGGGGGTTGGGACTGAAGCTTTCTTT. It is translated as CASSQDRSRGGVGTEAFF.